This record looks at one TCR beta chain sequence and its context. The antigen this receptor binds is unknown. No clone much larger than this one lies a single base away; base qualities are absent. In Seattle, one collaborating source enrolled patients while the infection was active and tracked those patients longitudinally over the course of disease. The collaborating institutions used their own protocols to collect whole blood in K2EDTA tubes. For TCRbeta analysis, collaborators shipped samples as frozen whole blood, isolated PBMCs, or DNA extracted from either of those sample types. TCRbeta CDR3 regions were amplified from genomic DNA by means of the immunoSEQ Assay, a bias-controlled multiplex PCR. Turning to the authors' computational methods: The number of nucleated cells in each sample was estimated from the amplification of reference gene primers within the assay. To quantify the absolute abundance of each unique TCRbeta CDR3 rearrangement, sequence reads were collapsed and filtered. For each sample, productive Simpson clonality was calculated as the square root of Simpson's diversity index across productive rearrangements. In TCRdb, the immuneACCESS table is reduced to in-frame sequences with V and J assigned. These tables do not hold every clone; where another copy was compared, an unresolved V gene accounts for under half, and the others remain unexplained. V, J and clone size were drawn from that table, and D and trimming were deduced from the DNA. The table for this sample lists under 200,000 clones; approximately 87% of them were counted only once. The ten most abundant clones make up about a tenth of the sample.

V is cut back by 1 base and J by 4 bases, with 1 base in the junction unmatched. The germline V gene encodes CDR1 LNHNV and CDR2 YYDKDF (reference sequence). The CDR3 spans 13 residues, from the cysteine through the phenylalanine. The sequence is cut down to CDR3 DNA, 39 bases in frame from base 1. The record originates from a study of blood T cell repertoires in COVID-19 (dated by TCRdb to between 2020 and 2021). Regarding the research as a whole: The collaborator samples originated in the United States, Italy and Spain and spanned the acute and convalescent phases of COVID-19. Deeply sampled blood TCRbeta repertoires from subjects exposed to, actively infected with, or recovered from COVID-19 were included in the dataset. The samples were drawn from the first 160 participants of the ongoing ImmuneRACE study and from some 1,300 subjects provided by 6 global collaborators. The repertoires were made available in a free public database intended to serve as a resource for research on the immune response to SARS-CoV-2. The material from the prospective study consisted of cDNA or gDNA derived from T cells, B-cell-depleted T cells, or PBMCs. Where available, HLA class I and class II types were taken from metadata supplied by the sample provider and were not determined by assay-based typing. A de-identified subject ID, COVID-19 status, age in years and sex were almost always included in the sample metadata.

Results the study describes overall, beyond this receptor: How much clinical and demographic metadata was included differed by source and by participant, and the metadata was provided uncurated.

The receptor comes from a woman aged 55-70 years with COVID-19, enrolled during active disease. In this chain, TRBV15 is recombined with TRBJ2-7, with TRBD2 matching 7 junction bases. Sequenced: peripheral blood. The encoded CDR3 is CATSRGLAYEQYF. The DNA sequence is given as TGTGCCACCAGCAGAGGACTAGCATACGAGCAGTACTTC.